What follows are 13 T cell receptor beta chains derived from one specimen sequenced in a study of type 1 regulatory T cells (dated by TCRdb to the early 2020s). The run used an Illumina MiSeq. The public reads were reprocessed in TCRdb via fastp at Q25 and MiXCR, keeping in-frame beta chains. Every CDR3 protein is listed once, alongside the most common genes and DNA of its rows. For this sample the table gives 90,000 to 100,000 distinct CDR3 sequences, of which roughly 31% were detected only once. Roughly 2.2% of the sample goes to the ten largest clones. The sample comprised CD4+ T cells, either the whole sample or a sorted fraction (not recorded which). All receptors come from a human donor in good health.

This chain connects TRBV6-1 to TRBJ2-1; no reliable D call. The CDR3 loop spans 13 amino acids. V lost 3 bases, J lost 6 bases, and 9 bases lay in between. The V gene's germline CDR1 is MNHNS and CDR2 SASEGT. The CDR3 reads CASSDSTGNEQFF. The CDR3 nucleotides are TGTGCCAGCAGTGATAGTACGGGCAATGAGCAGTTCTTC.

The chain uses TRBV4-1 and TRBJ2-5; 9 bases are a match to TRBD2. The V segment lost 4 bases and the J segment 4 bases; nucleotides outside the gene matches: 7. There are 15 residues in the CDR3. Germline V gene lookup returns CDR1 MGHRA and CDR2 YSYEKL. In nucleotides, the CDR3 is TGCGCCAGCAGCCTCCTAGCGGGATGGGGAGAGACCCAGTACTTC. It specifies CASSLLAGWGETQYF.

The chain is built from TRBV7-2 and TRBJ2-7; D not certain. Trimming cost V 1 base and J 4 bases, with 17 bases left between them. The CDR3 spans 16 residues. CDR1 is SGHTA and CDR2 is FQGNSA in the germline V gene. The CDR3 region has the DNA TGTGCCAGCAGCTTAGGGCTGCCCCGGATATCATACGAGCAGTACTTC. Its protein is CASSLGLPRISYEQYF.

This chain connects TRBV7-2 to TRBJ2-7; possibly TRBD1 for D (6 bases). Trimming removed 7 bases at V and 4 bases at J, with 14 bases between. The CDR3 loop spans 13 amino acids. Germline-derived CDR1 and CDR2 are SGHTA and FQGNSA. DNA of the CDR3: TGTGCCAGCACGAGGGGAAGGGGGTACGAGCAGTACTTC. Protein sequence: CASTRGRGYEQYF. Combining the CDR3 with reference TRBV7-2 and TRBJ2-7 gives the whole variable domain GAGVSQSPSNKVTEKGKDVELRCDPISGHTALYWYRQSLGQGLEFLIYFQGNSAPDKSGLPSDRFSAERTGGSVSTLTIQRTQQEDSAVYLCASTRGRGYEQYFGPGTRLTVT.

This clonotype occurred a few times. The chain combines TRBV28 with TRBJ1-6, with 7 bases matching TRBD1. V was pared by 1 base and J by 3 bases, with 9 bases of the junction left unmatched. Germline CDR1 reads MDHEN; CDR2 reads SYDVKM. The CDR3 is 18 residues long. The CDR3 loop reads CASSLSFGRGNYNSPLHF. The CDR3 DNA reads TGTGCCAGCAGTTTATCCTTCGGCAGGGGGAACTATAATTCACCCCTCCACTTT. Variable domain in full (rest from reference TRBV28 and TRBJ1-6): DVKVTQSSRYLVKRTGEKVFLECVQDMDHENMFWYRQDPGLGLRLIYFSYDVKMKEKGDIPEGYSVSREKKERFSLILESASTNQTSMYLCASSLSFGRGNYNSPLHFGNGTRLTVT.

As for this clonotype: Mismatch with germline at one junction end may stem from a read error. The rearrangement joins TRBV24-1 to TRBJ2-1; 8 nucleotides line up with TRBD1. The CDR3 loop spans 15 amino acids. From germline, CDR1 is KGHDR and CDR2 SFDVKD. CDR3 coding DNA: TGTGCCACCAGCCGAACAGGGGGGTCCTACAATGAGCAGATCTTC. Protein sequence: CATSRTGGSYNEQIF.

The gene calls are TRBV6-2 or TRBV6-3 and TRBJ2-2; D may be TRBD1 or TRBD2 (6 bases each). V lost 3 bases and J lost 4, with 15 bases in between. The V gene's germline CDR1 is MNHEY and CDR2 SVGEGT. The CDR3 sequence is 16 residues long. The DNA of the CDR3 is TGTGCCAGCAGTTATCCACCGGGGGCGGGCACCGGGGAGCTGTTTTTT. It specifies CASSYPPGAGTGELFF.

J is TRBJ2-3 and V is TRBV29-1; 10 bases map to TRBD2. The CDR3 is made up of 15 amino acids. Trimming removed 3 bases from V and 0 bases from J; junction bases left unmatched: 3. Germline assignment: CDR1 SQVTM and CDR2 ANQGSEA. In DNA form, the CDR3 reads TGCAGCGTTGACGGACTAGCGGATAGCACAGATACGCAGTATTTT. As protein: CSVDGLADSTDTQYF.

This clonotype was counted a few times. The chain's CDR3 is CASSQRSKPGDEQYF. CDR3 sequence (DNA): TGTGCCAGTAGCCAAAGGTCCAAACCAGGGGACGAGCAGTACTTC. This chain links TRBV19 with TRBJ2-7; perhaps TRBD1 as D (6 bases). CDR3 size: 15 residues. V lost 6 bases to trimming and J lost 5 bases, with 20 bases between them. Germline V gives CDR1 LNHDA, CDR2 SQIVND (reference sequence).

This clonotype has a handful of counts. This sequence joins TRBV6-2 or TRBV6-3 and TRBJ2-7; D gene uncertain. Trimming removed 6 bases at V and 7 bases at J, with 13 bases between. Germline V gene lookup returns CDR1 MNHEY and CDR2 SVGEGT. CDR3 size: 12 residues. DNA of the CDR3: TGTGCCAGCAGCCTCAACTGGGGAGAGCAGTACTTC. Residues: CASSLNWGEQYF.

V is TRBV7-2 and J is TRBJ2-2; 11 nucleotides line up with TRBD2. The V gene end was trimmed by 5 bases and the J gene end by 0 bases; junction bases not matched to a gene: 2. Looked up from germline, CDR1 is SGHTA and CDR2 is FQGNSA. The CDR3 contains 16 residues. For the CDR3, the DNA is TGTGCCAGCAGCAAACTAGCGGGAGCGAACACCGGGGAGCTGTTTTTT. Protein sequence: CASSKLAGANTGELFF.

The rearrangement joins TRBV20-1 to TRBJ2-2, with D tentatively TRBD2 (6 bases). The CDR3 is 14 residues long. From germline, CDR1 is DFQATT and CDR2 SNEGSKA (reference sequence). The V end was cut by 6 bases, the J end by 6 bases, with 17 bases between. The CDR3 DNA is TGCAGTGCGCGCCGCCCCGGGGGTCCCGGGGAGCTGTTTTTT. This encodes CSARRPGGPGELFF.

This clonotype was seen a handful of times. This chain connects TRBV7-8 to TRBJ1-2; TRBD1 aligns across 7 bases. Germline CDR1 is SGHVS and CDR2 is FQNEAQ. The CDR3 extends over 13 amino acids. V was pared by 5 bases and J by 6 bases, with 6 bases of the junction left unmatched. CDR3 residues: CASSPTTGNGYTF. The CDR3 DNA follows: TGTGCCAGCAGCCCGACGACAGGGAATGGCTACACCTTC.